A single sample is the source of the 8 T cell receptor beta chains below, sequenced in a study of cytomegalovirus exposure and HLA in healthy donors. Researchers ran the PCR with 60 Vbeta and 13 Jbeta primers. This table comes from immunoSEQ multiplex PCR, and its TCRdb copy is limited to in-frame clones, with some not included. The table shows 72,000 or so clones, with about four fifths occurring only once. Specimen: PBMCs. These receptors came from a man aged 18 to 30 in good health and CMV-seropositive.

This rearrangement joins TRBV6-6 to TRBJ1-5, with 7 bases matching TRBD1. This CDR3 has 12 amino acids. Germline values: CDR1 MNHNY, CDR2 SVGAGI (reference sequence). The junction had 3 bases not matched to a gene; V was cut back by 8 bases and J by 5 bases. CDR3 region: CASETGDQPQHF. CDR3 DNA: TGTGCCAGCGAAACAGGGGATCAGCCCCAGCATTTT.

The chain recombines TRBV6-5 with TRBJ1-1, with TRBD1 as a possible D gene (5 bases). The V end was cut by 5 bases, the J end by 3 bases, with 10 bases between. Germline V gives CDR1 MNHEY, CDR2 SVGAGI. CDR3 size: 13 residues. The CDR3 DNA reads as TGTGCCAGCAGTAGGGGTAGGCACACTGAAGCTTTCTTT. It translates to CASSRGRHTEAFF.

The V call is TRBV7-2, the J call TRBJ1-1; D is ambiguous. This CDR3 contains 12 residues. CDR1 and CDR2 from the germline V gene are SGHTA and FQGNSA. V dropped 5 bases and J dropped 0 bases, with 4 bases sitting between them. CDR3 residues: CASSPMNTEAFF. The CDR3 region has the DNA TGTGCCAGCAGCCCTATGAACACTGAAGCTTTCTTT.

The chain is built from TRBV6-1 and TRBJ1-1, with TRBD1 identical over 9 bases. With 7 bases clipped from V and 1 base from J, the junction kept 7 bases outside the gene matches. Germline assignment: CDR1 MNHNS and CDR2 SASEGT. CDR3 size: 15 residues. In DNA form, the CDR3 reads TGTGCCAGCACCCTCATGACAGGGGGGAACACTGAAGCTTTCTTT. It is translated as CASTLMTGGNTEAFF.

CDR3 coding DNA: TGTGCCAGCAGCTTTCAGGACAGGCCTAACTATGGCTACACCTTC. Its translation is CASSFQDRPNYGYTF. V gene TRBV11-2 combines with J gene TRBJ1-2, with 7 positions matching TRBD1. The germline CDR1 and CDR2 sequences are SGHAT and FQNNGV. This CDR3 spans 15 amino acids. V was clipped by 3 bases and J by 0 bases; unmatched bases: 4.

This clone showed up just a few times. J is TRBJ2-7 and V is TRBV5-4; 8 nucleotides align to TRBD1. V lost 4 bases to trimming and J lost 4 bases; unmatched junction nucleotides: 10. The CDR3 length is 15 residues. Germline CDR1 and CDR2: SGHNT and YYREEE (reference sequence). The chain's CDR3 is CASSADRVHSYEQYF. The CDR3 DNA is TGTGCCAGCAGCGCGGACAGGGTACATTCGTACGAGCAGTACTTC.

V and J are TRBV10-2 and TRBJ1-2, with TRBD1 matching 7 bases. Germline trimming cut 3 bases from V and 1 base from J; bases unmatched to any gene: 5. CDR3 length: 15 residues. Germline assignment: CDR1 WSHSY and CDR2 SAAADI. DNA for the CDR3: TGCGCCAGCAGTGAATTCAGACAGGGTAACTATGGCTACACCTTC. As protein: CASSEFRQGNYGYTF.

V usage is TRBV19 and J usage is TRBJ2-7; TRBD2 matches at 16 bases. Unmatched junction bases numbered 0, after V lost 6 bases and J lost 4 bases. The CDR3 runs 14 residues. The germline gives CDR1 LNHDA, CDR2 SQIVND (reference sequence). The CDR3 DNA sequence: TGTGCCAGTAGGGGACTAGCGGGAGGGTACGAGCAGTACTTC. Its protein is CASRGLAGGYEQYF.